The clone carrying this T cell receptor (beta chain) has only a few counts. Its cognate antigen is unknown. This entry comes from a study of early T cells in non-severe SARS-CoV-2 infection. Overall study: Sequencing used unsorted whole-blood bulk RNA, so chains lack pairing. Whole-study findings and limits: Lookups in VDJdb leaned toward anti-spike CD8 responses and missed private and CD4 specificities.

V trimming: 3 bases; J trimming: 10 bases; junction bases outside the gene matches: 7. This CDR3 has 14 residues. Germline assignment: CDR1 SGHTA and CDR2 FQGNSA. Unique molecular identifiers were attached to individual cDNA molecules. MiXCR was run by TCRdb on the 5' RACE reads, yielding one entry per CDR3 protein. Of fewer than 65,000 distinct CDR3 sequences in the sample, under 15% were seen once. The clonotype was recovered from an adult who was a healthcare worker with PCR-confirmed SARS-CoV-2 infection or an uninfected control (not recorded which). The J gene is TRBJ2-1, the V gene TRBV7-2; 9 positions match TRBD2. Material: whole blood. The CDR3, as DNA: TGTGCCAGCAGCTTTAGCGGGGGCCGGAGGGAGCAGTTCTTC. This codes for CASSFSGGRREQFF.